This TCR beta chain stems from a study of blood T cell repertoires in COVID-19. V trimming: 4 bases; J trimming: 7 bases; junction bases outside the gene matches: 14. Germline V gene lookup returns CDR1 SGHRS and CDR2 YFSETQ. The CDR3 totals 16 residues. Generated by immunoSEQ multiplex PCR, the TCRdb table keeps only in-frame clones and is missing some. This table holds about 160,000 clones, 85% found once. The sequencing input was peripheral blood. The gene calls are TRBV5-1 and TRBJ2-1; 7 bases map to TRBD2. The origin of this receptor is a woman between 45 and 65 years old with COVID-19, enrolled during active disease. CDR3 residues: CASSTTSSGGWNEQFF. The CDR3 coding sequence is TGCGCCAGCAGCACGACCTCTAGCGGAGGATGGAATGAGCAGTTCTTC.